This TCR beta chain was sequenced in a study of radiation and T cells in renal cell carcinoma. Treatment of the sample: 15 Gy SBRT to primary tumor, nephrectomy 4 weeks later. Here immunoSEQ multiplex PCR was the method, and the copy in TCRdb shows in-frame clones only, minus some. The sample carries several thousand clones, about three fifths recorded once. The germline V gene has CDR1 SNHLY and CDR2 FYNNEI. The V segment lost 5 bases and the J segment 3 bases; nucleotides outside the gene matches: 4. The CDR3 runs 15 residues. This clone appeared a few times. The sequence was obtained from a man aged 55 to 70 with renal cell carcinoma. The specimen comprised tumor tissue, sampled from a patient whose treatment included radiotherapy and nephrectomy. The gene calls are TRBV2 and TRBJ2-2, with TRBD1 matching 9 bases. Here the CDR3 DNA reads TGTGCCAGCAGTCAACAGGGGGCGGACACCGGGGAGCTGTTTTTT. Translation: CASSQQGADTGELFF. Full variable domain (missing parts from reference TRBV2 and TRBJ2-2): EPEVTQTPSHQVTQMGQEVILRCVPISNHLYFYWYRQILGQKVEFLVSFYNNEISEKSEIFDDQFSVERPDGSNFTLKIRSTKLEDSAMYFCASSQQGADTGELFFGEGSRLTVL.